This TCR beta chain is from a study of blood T cell repertoires in COVID-19. The CDR3 has 13 amino acids. Looked up from germline, CDR1 is KGHSH and CDR2 is LQKENI. The protocol was immunoSEQ multiplex PCR, while the TCRdb copy is restricted to in-frame clones and leaves out a portion. Seen here are more than 85,000 clones, approximately 92% observed once, and the top ten hold 4.2%. This sequence joins TRBV18 and TRBJ1-3, with D perhaps TRBD1 (5 bases). The sample comprised peripheral blood. This receptor was obtained from a young man with acute or convalescent COVID-19. The CDR3 spells CSSGGAPSDTIYF. The CDR3 bases are TGTTCCTCCGGAGGGGCCCCAAGTGACACCATATATTTT.